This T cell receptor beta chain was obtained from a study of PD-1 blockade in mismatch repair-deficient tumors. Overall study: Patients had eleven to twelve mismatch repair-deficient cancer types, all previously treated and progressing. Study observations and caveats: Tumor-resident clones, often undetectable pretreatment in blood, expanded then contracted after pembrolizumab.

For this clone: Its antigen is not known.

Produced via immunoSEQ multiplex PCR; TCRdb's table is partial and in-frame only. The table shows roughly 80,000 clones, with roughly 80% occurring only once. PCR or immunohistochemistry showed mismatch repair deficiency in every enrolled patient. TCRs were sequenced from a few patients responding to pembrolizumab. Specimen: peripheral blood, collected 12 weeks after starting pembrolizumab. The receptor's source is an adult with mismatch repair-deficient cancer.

CDR3 region: CASSQTPGLAGSYEQYF. DNA for the CDR3: TGTGCCAGCAGCCAGACTCCGGGACTAGCGGGCTCCTACGAGCAGTACTTC. The chain employs TRBV5-4 and TRBJ2-5, with 12 bases aligning to TRBD2. With the DNA end fitting TRBJ2-7 better, the J assignment may be wrong. CDR1 SGHNT and CDR2 YYREEE come from the germline V gene (reference sequence). The length of the CDR3 is 17 residues.